The 3 T cell receptor beta chains below all came from one sample that was sequenced in a study of identical twins. In TCRdb, the 5' RACE reads were re-called with MiXCR into one record per CDR3 protein. The repertoire holds around 530,000 distinct CDR3 sequences, with 12% to 15% as singletons. The data were also submitted as part of a second study, on yellow fever vaccine responses in identical twins.

Sequencing was carried out using CD4+ T cells sorted from blood. These receptors were obtained from a woman aged 18 to 35 in good health.

This clonotype was counted a few times. The chain is built from TRBV5-1 and TRBJ2-6, with D perhaps given as TRBD1 or TRBD2 (6 bases each). The CDR3 consists of 19 residues. The V end lost 0 bases, the J end lost 0 bases, and 16 bases lay between the germline ends. Germline loops: CDR1 SGHRS, CDR2 YFSETQ. DNA for the CDR3: TGCGCCAGCAGCTTGGAGGATGGGGGGCCCTTCTCTGGGGCCAACGTCCTGACTTTC. Encoded protein: CASSLEDGGPFSGANVLTF.

This clonotype was recorded a few times. The V call is TRBV5-1, the J call TRBJ2-5; 8 nucleotides align to TRBD1. The CDR3 runs to 17 residues. J lost 1 base, V lost 0 bases, and 8 bases had no gene match. CDR1 and CDR2 from the germline V gene are SGHRS and YFSETQ. The CDR3, as DNA: TGCGCCAGCAGCTTGGCTGGGGGACAGGCGATCCAAGAGACCCAGTACTTC. This sequence encodes CASSLAGGQAIQETQYF.

The V call is TRBV7-9, the J call TRBJ2-1; D may be TRBD2 (5 bases). There are 14 residues in the CDR3. Germline V gene lookup returns CDR1 SEHNR and CDR2 FQNEAQ (reference sequence). The V end lost 2 bases, the J end lost 7 bases, and 12 bases lay between the germline ends. The CDR3 DNA sequence: TGTGCCAGCAGCTTATGGGAGTTAGGGAATGAGCAGTTCTTC. It yields the protein CASSLWELGNEQFF.